The clone carrying this T cell receptor (beta chain) was recorded a few times. Its antigen is still unknown. The time point was: persistent/refractory GD, antithyroid drugs over 5 years with positive TRAb. The TCR library was made from RNA extracted from PBMCs. The peripheral blood volume drawn was about 10 milliliters, and it was collected into EDTA tubes. Germline V gene data show CDR1 as SQVTM and CDR2 as ANQGSEA. The CDR3 has 13 residues. V gave up 4 bases and J gave up 3 bases; unmatched junction bases: 5. This sample is drawn from a study of regulatory T cells in long-lasting Graves disease. For the study at large: Persistence in Graves' disease required over 5 years of antithyroid drugs plus positive TSH receptor antibodies. Study findings and constraints: Segments TRBV28, TRBJ1-2 and TRBJ2-5 showed preferential usage in persistent disease.

Both iRepertoire HTBI primers and Arm-PCR of CDR3 regions were used to build the TCR beta libraries. MiXCR was run by TCRdb on the multiplex PCR reads, yielding one entry per CDR3 protein. The data show 400,000 to 500,000 distinct CDR3 sequences, roughly 20% seen once. Sequenced here: peripheral blood mononuclear cells (PBMCs), sampled when the disease was refractory, from a patient treated with antithyroid drugs. The TCR was taken from a female donor with Graves disease. The chain couples TRBV29-1 to TRBJ2-7; 8 bases align to TRBD1. The CDR3 is CSVVGDRGYEQYF. In DNA form, the CDR3 reads TGCAGCGTTGTAGGTGACAGGGGCTACGAGCAGTACTTC.